This TCR beta chain was captured by sequencing in a study of blood T cell repertoires in COVID-19. Study background: There were acute and convalescent COVID-19 samples, and they came from the United States, Italy and Spain. Sources were T cells, B-cell-depleted T cells, or PBMCs; the material itself was cDNA or gDNA.

This CDR3 region has 17 residues. V dropped 0 bases and J dropped 1; count of bases not matched to a gene: 7. Germline V CDR1 and CDR2: ENHRY, SYGVKD. Libraries were prepared by immunoSEQ multiplex PCR; TCRdb keeps only in-frame clonotypes and omits some of them. The sample carries some 370,000 clones, roughly 87% recorded once. This sequence was found in a woman in her 50s who had recovered from COVID-19. The chain carries TRBV10-3 and TRBJ2-3, with 7 bases fitting TRBD2. The specimen sequenced was PBMCs or T cells enriched from blood (not recorded which). CDR3 nucleotide sequence: TGTGCCATCAGTGAGTCGTGGGTAGCGGGCGGCACAGATACGCAGTATTTT. The encoded protein is CAISESWVAGGTDTQYF.